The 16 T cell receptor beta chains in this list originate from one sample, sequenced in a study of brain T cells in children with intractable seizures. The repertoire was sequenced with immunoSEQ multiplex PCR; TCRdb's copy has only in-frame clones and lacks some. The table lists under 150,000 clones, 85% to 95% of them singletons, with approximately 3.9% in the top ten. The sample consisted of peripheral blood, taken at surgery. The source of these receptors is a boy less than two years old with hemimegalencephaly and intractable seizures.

The CDR3 coding sequence is TGTGCCAGCAGTGAACCGGGTTGGACAGGGGGGCGGAACAATGAGCAGTTCTTC. It specifies CASSEPGWTGGRNNEQFF. The gene calls are TRBV6-1 and TRBJ2-1, with TRBD1 identical over 10 bases. The J segment lost 5 bases and the V segment lost 2 bases, leaving 12 bases of the junction unmatched. This CDR3 region has 18 residues. Germline CDR1 and CDR2: MNHNS and SASEGT.

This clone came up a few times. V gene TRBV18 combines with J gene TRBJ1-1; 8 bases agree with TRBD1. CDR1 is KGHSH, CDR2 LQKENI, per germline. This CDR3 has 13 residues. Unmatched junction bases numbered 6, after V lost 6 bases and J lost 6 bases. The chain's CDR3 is CASSLDRGSEAFF. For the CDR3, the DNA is TGTGCCAGCTCCCTTGACAGGGGCTCTGAAGCTTTCTTT.

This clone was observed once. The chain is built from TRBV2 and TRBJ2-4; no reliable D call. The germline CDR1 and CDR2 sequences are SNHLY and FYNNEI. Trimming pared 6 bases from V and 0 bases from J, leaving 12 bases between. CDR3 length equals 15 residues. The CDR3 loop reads CASSPVPLAKNIQYF. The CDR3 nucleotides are TGTGCCAGCAGCCCCGTACCCCTAGCCAAAAACATTCAGTACTTC.

CDR3 loop: CASSTSGGTDTQYF. The CDR3 nucleotides read TGTGCCAGTAGTACTTCGGGGGGCACAGATACGCAGTATTTT. The chain joins TRBV19 to TRBJ2-3, with D possibly matching TRBD2 (6 bases). Germline V gene sequence: CDR1 LNHDA, CDR2 SQIVND (reference sequence). V shed 4 bases and J shed 1 base, with 9 bases lying between them. The CDR3 totals 14 residues.

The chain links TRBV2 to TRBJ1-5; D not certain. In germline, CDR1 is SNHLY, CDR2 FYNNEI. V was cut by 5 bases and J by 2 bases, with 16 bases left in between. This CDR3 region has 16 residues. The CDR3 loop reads CASSPHPGNGNQPQHF. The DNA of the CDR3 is TGTGCCAGCAGTCCCCACCCCGGGAATGGCAATCAGCCCCAGCATTTT.

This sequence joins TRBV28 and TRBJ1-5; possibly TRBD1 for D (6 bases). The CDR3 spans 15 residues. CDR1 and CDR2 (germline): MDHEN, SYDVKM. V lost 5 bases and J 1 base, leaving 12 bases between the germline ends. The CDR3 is CASSDPGHSNQPQHF. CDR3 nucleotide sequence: TGTGCCAGCAGTGATCCGGGACACAGCAATCAGCCCCAGCATTTT.

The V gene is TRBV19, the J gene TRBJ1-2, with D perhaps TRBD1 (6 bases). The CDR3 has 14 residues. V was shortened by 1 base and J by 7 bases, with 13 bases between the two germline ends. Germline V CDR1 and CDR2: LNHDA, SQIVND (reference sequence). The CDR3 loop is CASSIAPGAPGYTF. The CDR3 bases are TGTGCCAGTAGTATAGCGCCAGGGGCCCCTGGCTACACCTTC.

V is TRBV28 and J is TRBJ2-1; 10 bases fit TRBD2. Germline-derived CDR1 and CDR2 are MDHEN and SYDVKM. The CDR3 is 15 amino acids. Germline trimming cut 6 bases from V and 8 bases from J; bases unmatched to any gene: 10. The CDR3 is CASRGRSGRVYEQFF. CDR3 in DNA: TGTGCCAGCAGGGGGAGGAGCGGGAGGGTCTATGAGCAGTTCTTC.

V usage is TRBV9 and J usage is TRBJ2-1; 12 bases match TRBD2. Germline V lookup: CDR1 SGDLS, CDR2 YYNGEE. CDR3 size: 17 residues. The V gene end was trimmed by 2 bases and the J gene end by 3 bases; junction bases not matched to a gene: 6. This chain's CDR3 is CASSVKTSGRNYNEQFF. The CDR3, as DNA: TGTGCCAGCAGCGTGAAGACTAGCGGGAGAAACTACAATGAGCAGTTCTTC.

The CDR3 loop reads CASSRGTGSYGYTF. The CDR3 nucleotides are TGTGCCAGCAGCAGAGGGACAGGGAGCTATGGCTACACCTTC. V usage is TRBV5-8 and J usage is TRBJ1-2; 9 bases align to TRBD1. After removal of 4 bases from V and 4 bases from J, the junction contained 5 bases not matched to a gene. CDR1 and CDR2 (germline): SGHTS, YDEGEE. The CDR3 is 14 amino acids.

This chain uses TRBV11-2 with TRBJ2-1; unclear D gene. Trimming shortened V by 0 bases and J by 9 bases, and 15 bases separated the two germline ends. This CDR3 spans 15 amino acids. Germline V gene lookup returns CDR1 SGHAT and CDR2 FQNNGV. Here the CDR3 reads CASSLEVVGYSEQFF. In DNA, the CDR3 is TGTGCCAGCAGCTTAGAGGTGGTGGGGTATAGTGAGCAGTTCTTC. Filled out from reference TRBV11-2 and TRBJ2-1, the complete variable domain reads EAGVAQSPRYKIIEKRQSVAFWCNPISGHATLYWYQQILGQGPKLLIQFQNNGVVDDSQLPKDRFSAERLKGVDSTLKIQPAKLEDSAVYLCASSLEVVGYSEQFFGPGTRLTVL.

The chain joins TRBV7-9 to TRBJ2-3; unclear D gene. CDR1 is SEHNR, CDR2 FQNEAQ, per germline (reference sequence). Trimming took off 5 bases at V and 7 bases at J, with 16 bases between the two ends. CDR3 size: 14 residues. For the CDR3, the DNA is TGTGCCAGCAGCCCCAAAATAAGGTCGAATACGCAGTATTTT. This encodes CASSPKIRSNTQYF.

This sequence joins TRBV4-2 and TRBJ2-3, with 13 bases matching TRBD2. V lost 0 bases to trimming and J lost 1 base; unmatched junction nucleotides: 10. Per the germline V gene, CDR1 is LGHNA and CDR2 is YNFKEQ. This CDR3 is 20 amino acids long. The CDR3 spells CASSQEGPTSGRSRTDTQYF. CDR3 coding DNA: TGTGCCAGCAGCCAAGAGGGGCCGACTAGCGGGAGGTCACGCACAGATACGCAGTATTTT.

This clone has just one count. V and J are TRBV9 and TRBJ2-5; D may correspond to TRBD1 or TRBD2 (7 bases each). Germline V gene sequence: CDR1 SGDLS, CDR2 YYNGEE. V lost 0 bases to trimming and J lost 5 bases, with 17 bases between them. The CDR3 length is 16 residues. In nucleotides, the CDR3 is TGTGCCAGCAGCGTAGCTATGGGAGGGGGCTTGGAGACCCAGTACTTC. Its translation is CASSVAMGGGLETQYF.

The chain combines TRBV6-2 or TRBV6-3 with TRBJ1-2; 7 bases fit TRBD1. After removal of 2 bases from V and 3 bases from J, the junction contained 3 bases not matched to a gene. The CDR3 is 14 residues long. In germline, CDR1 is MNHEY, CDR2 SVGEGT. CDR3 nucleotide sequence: TGTGCCAGCAGTTACGCAGGGGGAGACTATGGCTACACCTTC. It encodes CASSYAGGDYGYTF.

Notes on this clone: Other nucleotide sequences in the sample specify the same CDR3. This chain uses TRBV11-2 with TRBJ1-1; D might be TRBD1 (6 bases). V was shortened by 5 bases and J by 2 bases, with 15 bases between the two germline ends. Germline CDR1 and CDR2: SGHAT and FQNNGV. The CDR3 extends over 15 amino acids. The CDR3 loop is CASSPGGTTNTEAFF. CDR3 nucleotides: TGTGCCAGCAGCCCCGGGGGGACAACCAACACTGAAGCTTTCTTT. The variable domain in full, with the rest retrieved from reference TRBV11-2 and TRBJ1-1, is EAGVAQSPRYKIIEKRQSVAFWCNPISGHATLYWYQQILGQGPKLLIQFQNNGVVDDSQLPKDRFSAERLKGVDSTLKIQPAKLEDSAVYLCASSPGGTTNTEAFFGQGTRLTVV.